Following are 23 T cell receptor beta chains from one sample sequenced in a study of T cell repertoires in cytomegalovirus infection (dated by TCRdb to between 2018 and 2021). No antigen has been identified for these receptors. The sample's treatment or condition label is to be understood as: in vitro stimulation with specific CMV peptide epitopes to enrich CMV-specific T cells. Reads for this sample came from an Illumina HiSeq 1500. TCRdb handled the public reads itself, with Q25 trimming in fastp and clone calling in MiXCR, and kept productive beta chains. Identical CDR3 protein sequences are pooled into one entry, listed with their most common genes and DNA. This sample comprises a few hundred thousand distinct CDR3 sequences, approximately 42% of them detected only once. The ten most abundant clones make up roughly two fifths of the sample. This specimen consisted of cultured PBMCs, obtained from culture after CMV antigen stimulation. These receptor sequences come from a human donor in good health (CMV status not recorded). Some clones in this sample may be carry-over from other donors' samples.

The V and J genes are TRBV20-1 and TRBJ1-1; D not resolved. Germline V gene data show CDR1 as DFQATT and CDR2 as SNEGSKA (reference sequence). Between the trimmed V and J ends, which lost 2 bases and 1 base, there was a span of 5 bases. The CDR3 is 12 amino acids. In DNA, the CDR3 is TGCAGTGCTAGAATCAAGAACACTGAAGCTTTCTTT. It translates to CSARIKNTEAFF.

The sample holds a few counts of this clonotype. This rearrangement joins TRBV11-2 to TRBJ2-3; possibly TRBD1 for D (6 bases). The V gene's germline CDR1 is SGHAT and CDR2 FQNNGV. The germline V and J ends were trimmed by 5 bases and 2 bases, with 17 bases remaining between them. The CDR3 extends over 16 amino acids. The chain's CDR3 is CASSPPEAGDTDTQYF. CDR3 DNA sequence: TGTGCCAGCAGCCCACCCGAAGCAGGGGACACAGATACGCAGTATTTT.

The gene calls are TRBV5-6 and TRBJ2-2, with D perhaps TRBD1 (5 bases). Trimming took off 1 base at V and 3 bases at J, with 10 bases between the two ends. The CDR3 is 15 amino acids. The V gene's germline CDR1 is SGHDT and CDR2 YYEEEE. CDR3 region: CASSLPTDDTGELFF. The DNA of the CDR3 is TGTGCCAGCAGCTTGCCGACAGACGACACCGGGGAGCTGTTTTTT.

The chain joins TRBV11-2 to TRBJ2-6, with D possibly TRBD2 on 6 matching bases. Germline lookup yields CDR1 SGHAT and CDR2 FQNNGV. The ends were cut back, 4 bases at V and 3 bases at J, with 22 bases in the middle. This CDR3 region has 19 residues. In DNA, the CDR3 is TGTGCCAGCAGCTCCCCCATATCGACTAGGTTAGGTGGGGCCAACGTCCTGACTTTC. This codes for CASSSPISTRLGGANVLTF.

The count of this clonotype is one. The chain couples TRBV19 to TRBJ2-7; TRBD1 matches at 9 bases. The germline CDR1 and CDR2 sequences are LNHDA and SQIVND (reference sequence). The V segment lost 6 bases and the J segment 4 bases; nucleotides outside the gene matches: 7. The CDR3 consists of 14 residues. The CDR3 coding sequence is TGTGCCAGTAGCACCGGACAGGGGATGTACGAGCAGTACTTC. Amino acids: CASSTGQGMYEQYF.

The chain joins TRBV28 to TRBJ2-2; D possibly matches TRBD1 or TRBD2 (5 bases each). Germline V gene sequence: CDR1 MDHEN, CDR2 SYDVKM. V gave up 8 bases and J gave up 3 bases, with 22 bases separating them. The CDR3 runs to 17 residues. CDR3 sequence reads: CASEVDVGTGHTGELFF. CDR3 nucleotides: TGTGCCAGCGAAGTAGATGTCGGGACCGGACACACCGGGGAGCTGTTTTTT.

The chain carries TRBV6-1 and TRBJ1-3; D is perhaps TRBD1 (5 bases). This CDR3 is built from 17 residues. The V gene lost 0 bases and the J gene lost 0 bases, with 12 bases spanning the gap. From germline, CDR1 is MNHNS and CDR2 SASEGT. CDR3 loop: CASSEARGPHSGNTIYF. CDR3 bases: TGTGCCAGCAGTGAAGCGAGGGGACCGCACTCTGGAAACACCATATATTTT.

The chain couples TRBV29-1 to TRBJ2-7; no definite D call. CDR1 and CDR2 from the germline V gene are SQVTM and ANQGSEA. The CDR3 runs 13 residues. The CDR3 spells CRESKGKIYEQYF. The CDR3 coding sequence is TGCAGAGAAAGCAAGGGCAAGATCTACGAGCAGTACTTC.

The table lists this clonotype with a few counts. The J gene is TRBJ1-6, the V gene TRBV7-2; 9 nucleotides line up with TRBD1. In germline, CDR1 is SGHTA, CDR2 FQGNSA. This CDR3 region has 15 residues. The trim removed 1 base at V and 7 bases at J, leaving 2 bases unmatched. This CDR3 reads CASSLVGTGNSPLHF. The CDR3 DNA reads TGTGCCAGCAGCTTAGTAGGGACAGGGAATTCACCCCTCCACTTT. The complete variable domain, with remaining parts taken from reference TRBV7-2 and TRBJ1-6, reads GAGVSQSPSNKVTEKGKDVELRCDPISGHTALYWYRQSLGQGLEFLIYFQGNSAPDKSGLPSDRFSAERTGGSVSTLTIQRTQQEDSAVYLCASSLVGTGNSPLHFGNGTRLTVT.

The chain links TRBV27 to TRBJ1-6; D ambiguous. The germline V and J ends were trimmed by 2 bases and 8 bases, with 10 bases remaining between them. The CDR3 contains 14 residues. Germline V lookup: CDR1 MNHEY, CDR2 SMNVEV (reference sequence). CDR3 DNA: TGTGCCAGCAGTTTAAGGCGGTGGGATTCACCCCTCCACTTT. It yields the protein CASSLRRWDSPLHF.

Only one count was recorded for this clonotype. CDR3: CASSCLFSEAFF. CDR3 nucleotide sequence: TGTGCCAGCAGTTGCCTATTTTCTGAAGCTTTCTTT. The gene calls are TRBV12-3 or TRBV12-4 and TRBJ1-1; D not resolved. The V end was cut by 4 bases, the J end by 6 bases, with 9 bases between. There are 12 residues in the CDR3.

The sample holds a few counts of this clonotype. The V call is TRBV12-3 or TRBV12-4, the J call TRBJ2-1, with 13 nucleotides matching TRBD2. There are 14 residues in the CDR3. Losses at the gene ends were 6 bases for V and 9 bases for J; bases not matched to a gene: 5. This chain's CDR3 is CASSLTSGGVEQFF. CDR3 DNA sequence: TGTGCCAGCAGCCTTACTAGCGGGGGGGTTGAGCAGTTCTTC.

The rearrangement uses TRBV7-2 and TRBJ2-2; no firm D call. The ends were cut back, 0 bases at V and 5 bases at J, with 7 bases in the middle. The CDR3 totals 14 residues. The V gene's germline CDR1 is SGHTA and CDR2 FQGNSA. Here the CDR3 DNA reads TGTGCCAGCAGCTTAGCTAGGTTTACCGGGGAGCTGTTTTTT. Its translation: CASSLARFTGELFF.

V and J are TRBV19 and TRBJ2-1; the match to TRBD2 covers 8 bases. Germline values: CDR1 LNHDA, CDR2 SQIVND (reference sequence). V dropped 2 bases and J dropped 9; count of bases not matched to a gene: 12. The CDR3 runs 16 residues. The CDR3 DNA sequence: TGTGCCAGTAGTATAATCGCGGGAGGCCCGTCGGGTGAGCAGTTCTTC. Translation: CASSIIAGGPSGEQFF.

This clonotype was observed a few times. This chain connects TRBV6-1 to TRBJ2-7; D is undetermined. The CDR3 has 14 residues. Germline V lookup: CDR1 MNHNS, CDR2 SASEGT. Trimming removed 4 bases at V and 2 bases at J, with 12 bases between. CDR3 protein: CASSGFDLAYEQYF. The CDR3 bases are TGTGCCAGCAGTGGTTTCGACCTAGCCTACGAGCAGTACTTC.

This clonotype came up a few times. The CDR3 reads CASSFRGTSNQQYF. CDR3 DNA sequence: TGTGCCAGCAGCTTTAGAGGGACTAGTAATCAGCAGTACTTC. The V call is TRBV7-2, the J call TRBJ2-7; 8 bases are a match to TRBD2. CDR1 and CDR2 (germline): SGHTA, FQGNSA. V was clipped by 3 bases and J by 8 bases; unmatched bases: 9. This CDR3 comprises 14 residues.

The V call is TRBV2, the J call TRBJ1-2; no clear D gene. With 4 bases removed from V and 8 bases from J, the gap between germline ends came to 11 bases. CDR3 size: 12 residues. Germline CDR1 SNHLY, CDR2 FYNNEI. In DNA form, the CDR3 reads TGTGCCAGCAGTGGAAGGGCTCAGGGCTACACCTTC. It translates to CASSGRAQGYTF.

The chain uses TRBV5-5 and TRBJ2-7; 9 bases map to TRBD1. V was clipped by 2 bases and J by 5 bases; unmatched bases: 14. Germline assignment: CDR1 SGHKS and CDR2 YYEKEE (reference sequence). The CDR3 length is 17 residues. CDR3 DNA sequence: TGTGCCAGCAGCTTCCGGACAGGGGAGGCAGTGTGGAACGAGCAGTACTTC. Protein: CASSFRTGEAVWNEQYF.

This clonotype was observed a few times. An end of the junction differs from the germline gene, which may be a read error. The chain couples TRBV5-3 to TRBJ2-3, with D uncertain. TRBV5-3 qualifies as an ORF whose function is uncertain. The CDR3 is 13 residues long. In nucleotides, the CDR3 is TGTGCCAGCAGCTTGTGGGGTGGGGATACGCAGTATTTT. Amino acid sequence: CASSLWGGDTQYF.

This clonotype showed up just a few times. The chain couples TRBV7-2 to TRBJ2-1, with 7 bases lining up with TRBD2. The germline V gene encodes CDR1 SGHTA and CDR2 FQGNSA. CDR3 length: 16 residues. With V trimmed by 5 bases and J by 4 bases, 11 bases remained unmatched. This CDR3 reads CASSPDVEAGYNEQFF. The DNA of the CDR3 is TGTGCCAGCAGCCCGGATGTAGAAGCGGGGTACAATGAGCAGTTCTTC.

J is TRBJ2-1 and V is TRBV5-4; no reliable D call. V was pared by 0 bases and J by 1 base, with 8 bases between. CDR3 length: 15 amino acids. Germline V gives CDR1 SGHNT, CDR2 YYREEE (reference sequence). The CDR3 DNA sequence: TGTGCCAGCAGCTTGGTCAGCAAGTCCTACAATGAGCAGTTCTTC. This codes for CASSLVSKSYNEQFF.

This clonotype has only one observation. The V call is TRBV18, the J call TRBJ2-2; 15 bases map to TRBD2. The CDR3 is made up of 18 amino acids. The J segment lost 4 bases and the V segment lost 0 bases, leaving 3 bases of the junction unmatched. Germline V lookup: CDR1 KGHSH, CDR2 LQKENI. This chain's CDR3 is CASSPPGLAGGSTGELFF. The CDR3 DNA reads TGTGCCAGCTCACCACCGGGACTAGCGGGAGGATCCACCGGGGAGCTGTTTTTT.

This clonotype has a handful of counts. The genes are TRBV28 and TRBJ1-6, with a weak D call TRBD1 (5 bases). Germline V lookup: CDR1 MDHEN, CDR2 SYDVKM. The V gene lost 4 bases and the J gene lost 4 bases, with 8 bases spanning the gap. This CDR3 comprises 14 residues. The CDR3 coding sequence is TGTGCCAGCAGTTCCAGGGCTTATAATTCACCCCTCCACTTT. Protein sequence: CASSSRAYNSPLHF. Filled out from reference TRBV28 and TRBJ1-6, the complete variable domain reads DVKVTQSSRYLVKRTGEKVFLECVQDMDHENMFWYRQDPGLGLRLIYFSYDVKMKEKGDIPEGYSVSREKKERFSLILESASTNQTSMYLCASSSRAYNSPLHFGNGTRLTVT.